The clone carrying this T cell receptor beta chain showed up just a few times. The entry originates in a study of regulatory T cells in long-lasting Graves disease. Combining iRepertoire HTBI primers with Arm-PCR of CDR3 regions, the authors built TCR beta libraries. TCRdb independently ran MiXCR on the multiplex PCR reads; one entry per CDR3 protein. The repertoire includes about 470,000 distinct CDR3 sequences, about 20% of them detected once, and 6.5% to 10% sits in the top ten. Germline CDR1 and CDR2: DFQATT and SNEGSKA (reference sequence). Trimming removed 6 bases from V and 8 bases from J, with 16 bases in between. The CDR3 has 12 amino acids. Noted time point: persistent/refractory GD, antithyroid drugs over 5 years with positive TRAb. Scientists built the TCR library using RNA that was extracted from PBMCs.

The V gene is TRBV20-1, the J gene TRBJ1-2; D is unresolved. Sequenced material: peripheral blood mononuclear cells (PBMCs), taken when the disease was refractory, from a patient treated with antithyroid drugs. This sequence originates from a female donor with Graves disease. As DNA, the CDR3 is TGCAGTGCCCTCGGAAGTCACAGCGGCTACACCTTC. Protein product: CSALGSHSGYTF.